A single T cell receptor (beta chain) is shown here with its context. No antigen is known for it. Breast cancer patients provided tissue from their axillary draining lymph nodes. The sample is drawn from a study of breast tumors, draining lymph nodes, adjacent tissues. Whole-study results and caveats: Tumor and nontumor repertoires were significantly more similar in luminal-like than in basal-like breast cancer. Tumor repertoires ranked between lymph nodes and nontumor tissue in diversity, with V and J gene preferences. The lymph node origin of tumor T cells was framed as consistent with a hypothesis, not demonstrated. Findings are consistent with lymph node origin and intratumoral expansion of most tumor T cells.

Each CDR3 protein gets one entry after TCRdb re-called the multiplex PCR reads with MiXCR. The sample has approximately 170,000 distinct CDR3 sequences, around a third seen once. V lost 0 bases and J 2 bases, leaving 11 bases between the germline ends. CDR1 is PRHDT, CDR2 FYEKMQ, per germline (reference sequence). CDR3 length: 17 amino acids. This TCR came from a female donor with breast cancer. Some clones in this sample may be carry-over from other donors' samples. Sequenced material: axillary lymph node tissue. This chain joins TRBV13 and TRBJ1-6; the D is unclear. CDR3 DNA sequence: TGTGCCAGCAGCTTAGGGGTGGGATCTACCTATAATTCACCCCTCCACTTT. Translated: CASSLGVGSTYNSPLHF.